One and the same sample provided the 24 T cell receptor beta chains below, sequenced in a study of blood T cells in healthy people across ages. Primed by a sample-barcoded 5' primer and a J-beta primer mix, a second PCR proceeded for about 6 to 11 cycles. From the 5' RACE reads, TCRdb called clonotypes with MiXCR, one entry per CDR3 protein. Here the sample spans over 600,000 distinct CDR3 sequences, around 50% being singletons. Sample: blood. The receptors shown here come from a man between 35 and 55 years old in good health.

The rearrangement joins TRBV7-9 to TRBJ2-7, with TRBD2 matching 11 bases. Germline loops: CDR1 SEHNR, CDR2 FQNEAQ (reference sequence). Trimming cost V 5 bases and J 3 bases; bases outside gene matches: 6. This CDR3 is 15 amino acids long. In nucleotides, the CDR3 is TGTGCCAGCAGCCGGTCCGGGACTAGCGGCTACGAGCAGTACTTC. Amino acid sequence: CASSRSGTSGYEQYF.

This clonotype turned up a few times. The chain carries TRBV5-1 and TRBJ1-5; TRBD1 agrees at 8 bases. Per the germline V gene, CDR1 is SGHRS and CDR2 is YFSETQ. The trim removed 4 bases at V and 5 bases at J, leaving 11 bases unmatched. CDR3 length: 16 amino acids. In nucleotides, the CDR3 is TGCGCCAGCAGCCCGGGAACGGGACAGGCTTATCAGCCCCAGCATTTT. Translated: CASSPGTGQAYQPQHF.

The J gene is TRBJ2-1, the V gene TRBV20-1, with 9 bases aligning to TRBD2. This CDR3 spans 15 amino acids. V shed 8 bases, J shed 4 bases, and the junction held 12 bases outside the gene matches. Germline CDR1 and CDR2: DFQATT and SNEGSKA (reference sequence). In DNA form, the CDR3 reads TGCAGTACCGATAGCGGGGGCCGTCAGTACAATGAGCAGTTCTTC. This gives the protein CSTDSGGRQYNEQFF.

Details on this clonotype: A single base separates this from a much larger clone, so it may be a read error. The chain carries TRBV4-3 and TRBJ2-7, with D perhaps given as TRBD1 or TRBD2 (6 bases each). The CDR3 spans 14 residues. Germline V gene lookup returns CDR1 LGHNA and CDR2 YSLEER. V lost 0 bases and J 3 bases, leaving 9 bases between the germline ends. Here the CDR3 reads CASSQDEGGYEQYF. CDR3 coding DNA: TGCGCCAGCAGCCAAGATGAGGGGGGCTACGAGCAGTACTTC.

This clonotype showed up many times. The V gene is TRBV27, the J gene TRBJ1-2; 9 bases fit TRBD1. The CDR3 is 18 residues long. CDR1 is MNHEY and CDR2 is SMNVEV in the germline V gene (reference sequence). With 6 bases clipped from V and 2 bases from J, the junction kept 16 bases outside the gene matches. DNA of the CDR3: TGTGCCAGCAGCCCATTCGGCGACAGGGGGGAGCGCAACTATGGCTACACCTTC. Its protein is CASSPFGDRGERNYGYTF.

The CDR3 reads CASSLAFSSGYNEQFF. In nucleotides, the CDR3 is TGCGCCAGCAGCTTGGCCTTCTCCTCCGGCTACAATGAGCAGTTCTTC. The rearrangement links TRBV5-1 to TRBJ2-1; D remains ambiguous. The CDR3 totals 16 residues. V was cut by 0 bases and J by 3 bases, with 13 bases left in between. Germline values: CDR1 SGHRS, CDR2 YFSETQ.

This clonotype turned up a few times. This rearrangement joins TRBV28 to TRBJ2-5; 12 positions match TRBD1. The CDR3 is 15 amino acids. The germline V gene has CDR1 MDHEN and CDR2 SYDVKM. V lost 5 bases, J lost 5 bases, and 6 bases stayed unmatched. The CDR3 sequence is CASSRGTGGGETQYF. CDR3 nucleotide sequence: TGTGCCAGCAGTAGAGGGACAGGGGGCGGCGAGACCCAGTACTTC. The entire variable domain, with the rest obtained from reference TRBV28 and TRBJ2-5, is as follows: DVKVTQSSRYLVKRTGEKVFLECVQDMDHENMFWYRQDPGLGLRLIYFSYDVKMKEKGDIPEGYSVSREKKERFSLILESASTNQTSMYLCASSRGTGGGETQYFGPGTRLLVL.

This clonotype was detected only a few times. The chain is built from TRBV4-2 and TRBJ2-5, with 7 bases that match TRBD1. This CDR3 is built from 16 residues. Trimming cost V 4 bases and J 5 bases; bases outside gene matches: 13. Per the germline V gene, CDR1 is LGHNA and CDR2 is YNFKEQ. The CDR3 here is CASSPGTRQGEETQYF. The CDR3 coding sequence is TGTGCCAGCAGCCCCGGGACCAGACAGGGAGAGGAGACCCAGTACTTC.

The chain uses TRBV6-1 and TRBJ1-4, with TRBD1 identical over 7 bases. Germline V CDR1 and CDR2: MNHNS, SASEGT. J lost 10 bases, V lost 4 bases, and 15 bases had no gene match. The CDR3 has 16 residues. The CDR3 DNA is TGTGCCAGCAGTGCCACGCAAGGCCAGGGGGTGGGAAAACTGTTTTTT. Protein: CASSATQGQGVGKLFF.

This sequence joins TRBV7-3 and TRBJ1-2; weak D call: TRBD1 (6 bases). Germline values: CDR1 SGHTA, CDR2 FQGTGA. CDR3 length: 15 amino acids. The V end lost 2 bases, the J end lost 4 bases, and 14 bases lay between the germline ends. DNA for the CDR3: TGTGCCAGCAGCTTACACGTCAGGGGAGGCTATGGCTACACCTTC. Translated: CASSLHVRGGYGYTF.

This chain connects TRBV29-1 to TRBJ2-5, with 7 positions matching TRBD1. The germline gives CDR1 SQVTM, CDR2 ANQGSEA. The CDR3 extends over 14 amino acids. Trimming cost V 4 bases and J 1 base; bases outside gene matches: 6. The CDR3 DNA follows: TGCAGCGTTGCCTACAGGGGCCTCCAAGAGACCCAGTACTTC. This translates into CSVAYRGLQETQYF.

The sample holds a few counts of this clonotype. The genes are TRBV27 and TRBJ1-1, with D possibly TRBD1 on 6 matching bases. Trimming took off 5 bases at V and 4 bases at J, with 17 bases between the two ends. Germline V lookup: CDR1 MNHEY, CDR2 SMNVEV (reference sequence). CDR3 length: 15 residues. The CDR3: CASSHGGARGTEAFF. For the CDR3, the DNA is TGTGCCAGCAGTCACGGGGGGGCTAGGGGCACTGAAGCTTTCTTT.

This chain uses TRBV5-6 with TRBJ2-5; 8 bases agree with TRBD1. The DNA end is more similar to TRBJ2-7, so the J call may be wrong. CDR1 and CDR2 (germline): SGHDT, YYEEEE. The CDR3 runs to 13 residues. CDR3 sequence (DNA): TGTGCCAGCTTTCGGGACAGGTTGCACGAGCAGTACTTC. Its translation is CASFRDRLHEQYF.

V usage is TRBV7-2 and J usage is TRBJ2-3; D possibly corresponds to TRBD2 (7 bases). The CDR3 extends over 16 amino acids. Trimming took off 1 base at V and 6 bases at J, with 17 bases between the two ends. Germline loops: CDR1 SGHTA, CDR2 FQGNSA. CDR3 sequence reads: CASSLVDGGAGDTQYF. The CDR3 region has the DNA TGTGCCAGCAGCTTAGTGGATGGGGGGGCAGGGGATACGCAGTATTTT.

V is TRBV7-9 and J is TRBJ2-3, with unresolved D. The CDR3 runs to 14 residues. V lost 3 bases and J lost 0, with 7 bases in between. Germline CDR1 is SEHNR and CDR2 is FQNEAQ (reference sequence). The CDR3 DNA is TGTGCCAGCAGCTTTTCTGACAGCACAGATACGCAGTATTTT. It codes for CASSFSDSTDTQYF.

DNA of the CDR3: TGTGCCAGCAGCCAAGGGACCGGGACAAAAACTGAAGCTTTCTTT. Residues: CASSQGTGTKTEAFF. This chain connects TRBV14 to TRBJ1-1, with D perhaps TRBD1 (6 bases). The germline gives CDR1 SGHDN, CDR2 FVKESK. The CDR3 loop spans 15 amino acids. V dropped 1 base and J dropped 5 bases, with 14 bases sitting between them.

This chain joins TRBV12-3 or TRBV12-4 and TRBJ2-2, with 7 bases lining up with TRBD1. CDR3 length: 17 residues. Trimming took 5 bases from V and 4 from J; bases not matched to a gene: 13. The CDR3 is CASSISLQGFGTGELFF. The CDR3 region has the DNA TGTGCCAGCAGTATAAGCCTACAGGGGTTCGGCACCGGGGAGCTGTTTTTT.

The chain has TRBV18 and TRBJ1-1, with 8 bases identical to TRBD1. Germline CDR1 reads KGHSH; CDR2 reads LQKENI. The CDR3 runs 13 residues. V shed 3 bases and J 7 bases; nucleotides not matched to a gene: 4. The chain's CDR3 is CASSPGQGSEAFF. CDR3 nucleotide sequence: TGTGCCAGCTCACCTGGACAGGGCAGTGAAGCTTTCTTT.

This clonotype appeared a few times. The chain employs TRBV27 and TRBJ2-7, with a weak D call TRBD2 (5 bases). V was trimmed by 3 bases and J by 4 bases, leaving 13 bases between them. The CDR3 contains 14 residues. The germline CDR1 and CDR2 sequences are MNHEY and SMNVEV (reference sequence). DNA of the CDR3: TGTGCCAGCAGTTTCCTAGCCCGGGAATACGAGCAGTACTTC. Its translation is CASSFLAREYEQYF.

The rearrangement links TRBV20-1 to TRBJ2-5, with 10 bases that match TRBD1. CDR1 and CDR2 (germline): DFQATT, SNEGSKA (reference sequence). The CDR3 is 15 residues long. The V and J ends lost 6 bases and 5 bases, in that order; junction bases with no gene match: 12. The CDR3: CSAIDQTGGGETQYF. The CDR3 coding sequence is TGCAGTGCCATCGATCAGACAGGGGGCGGGGAGACCCAGTACTTC.

The rearrangement uses TRBV7-2 and TRBJ1-5; 8 bases fit TRBD1. This CDR3 spans 15 amino acids. The J segment lost 7 bases and the V segment lost 5 bases, leaving 10 bases of the junction unmatched. Germline V gene lookup returns CDR1 SGHTA and CDR2 FQGNSA. CDR3 in amino acids: CASSTSQGAGQPQHF. The CDR3 DNA reads TGTGCCAGCAGCACCAGCCAGGGGGCAGGACAGCCCCAGCATTTT.

The V and J genes are TRBV2 and TRBJ2-5, with a weak D call TRBD1 (7 bases). The CDR3 has 14 amino acids. The V end was cut by 5 bases, the J end by 11 bases, with 21 bases between. CDR1 SNHLY and CDR2 FYNNEI come from the germline V gene. DNA for the CDR3: TGTGCCAGCAGTCAGGGGGGCCAGGCTTCCGTGCAGTACTTC. It translates to CASSQGGQASVQYF.

The chain uses TRBV28 and TRBJ2-4; TRBD1 might be the D (6 bases). V was shortened by 9 bases and J by 4 bases, with 10 bases between the two germline ends. The germline CDR1 and CDR2 sequences are MDHEN and SYDVKM. The CDR3 consists of 12 residues. CDR3 in DNA: TGTGCCAGGGGGACAAAGAAAAACATTCAGTACTTC. This gives the protein CARGTKKNIQYF.

V usage is TRBV4-2 and J usage is TRBJ2-2, with TRBD1 matching over 7 bases. CDR1 is LGHNA, CDR2 YNFKEQ, per germline. The CDR3 has 13 amino acids. Trimming cost V 3 bases and J 5 bases; bases outside gene matches: 0. The CDR3 loop is CASSQTGTGELFF. CDR3 coding DNA: TGTGCCAGCAGCCAGACAGGGACCGGGGAGCTGTTTTTT.